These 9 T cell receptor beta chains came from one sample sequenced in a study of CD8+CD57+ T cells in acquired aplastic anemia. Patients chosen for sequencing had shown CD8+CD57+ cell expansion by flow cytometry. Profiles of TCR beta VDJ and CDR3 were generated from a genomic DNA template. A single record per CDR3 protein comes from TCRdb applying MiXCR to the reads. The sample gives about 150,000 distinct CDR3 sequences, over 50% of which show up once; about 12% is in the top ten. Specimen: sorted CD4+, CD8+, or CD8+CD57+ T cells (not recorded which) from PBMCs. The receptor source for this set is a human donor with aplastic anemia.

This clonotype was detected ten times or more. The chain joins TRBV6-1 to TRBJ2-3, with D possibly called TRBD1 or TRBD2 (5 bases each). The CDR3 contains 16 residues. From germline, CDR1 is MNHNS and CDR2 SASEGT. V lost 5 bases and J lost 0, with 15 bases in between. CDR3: CASSPTGTPSTDTQYF. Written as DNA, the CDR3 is TGTGCCAGCAGTCCCACCGGGACGCCCAGCACAGATACGCAGTATTTT.

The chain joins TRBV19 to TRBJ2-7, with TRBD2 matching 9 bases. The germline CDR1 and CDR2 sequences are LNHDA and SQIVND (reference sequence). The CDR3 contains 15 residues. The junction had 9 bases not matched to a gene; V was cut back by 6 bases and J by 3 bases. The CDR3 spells CASRRGAGGSYEQYF. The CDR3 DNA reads TGTGCCAGTAGAAGGGGAGCGGGAGGTAGCTACGAGCAGTACTTC.

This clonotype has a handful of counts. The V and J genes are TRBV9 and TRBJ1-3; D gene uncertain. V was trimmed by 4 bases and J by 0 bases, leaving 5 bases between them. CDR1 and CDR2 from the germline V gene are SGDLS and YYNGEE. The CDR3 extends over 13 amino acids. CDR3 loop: CASSYCSGNTIYF. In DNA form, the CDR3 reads TGTGCCAGCAGCTATTGCTCTGGAAACACCATATATTTT. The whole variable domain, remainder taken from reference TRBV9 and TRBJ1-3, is DSGVTQTPKHLITATGQRVTLRCSPRSGDLSVYWYQQSLDQGLQFLIQYYNGEERAKGNILERFSAQQFPDLHSELNLSSLELGDSALYFCASSYCSGNTIYFGEGSWLTVV.

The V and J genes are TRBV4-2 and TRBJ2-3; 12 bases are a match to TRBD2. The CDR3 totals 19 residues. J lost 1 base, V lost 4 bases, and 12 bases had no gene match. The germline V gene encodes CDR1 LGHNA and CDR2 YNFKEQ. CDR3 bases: TGTGCCAGCAGCCCACAGACTAGCGGGGGCCGTGCGGGCACAGATACGCAGTATTTT. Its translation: CASSPQTSGGRAGTDTQYF.

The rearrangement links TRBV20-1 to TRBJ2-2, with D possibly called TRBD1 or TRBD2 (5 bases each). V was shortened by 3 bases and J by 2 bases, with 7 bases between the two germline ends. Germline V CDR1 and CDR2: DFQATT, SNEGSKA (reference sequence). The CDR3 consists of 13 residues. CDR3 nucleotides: TGCAGTGCTAGCGGGACCAACACCGGGGAGCTGTTTTTT. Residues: CSASGTNTGELFF.

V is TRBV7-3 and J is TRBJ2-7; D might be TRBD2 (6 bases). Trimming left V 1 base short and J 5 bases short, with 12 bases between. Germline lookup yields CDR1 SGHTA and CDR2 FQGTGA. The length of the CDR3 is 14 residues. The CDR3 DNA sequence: TGTGCCAGCAGCTTAATTTGGAGGGTGGACGAGCAGTACTTC. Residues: CASSLIWRVDEQYF.

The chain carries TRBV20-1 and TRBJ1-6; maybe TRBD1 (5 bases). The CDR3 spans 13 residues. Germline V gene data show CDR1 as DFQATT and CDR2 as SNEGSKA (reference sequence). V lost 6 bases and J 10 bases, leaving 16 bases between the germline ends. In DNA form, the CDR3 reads TGCAGTGCCCTCGGCAGGGTGGGATCACCCCTCCACTTT. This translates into CSALGRVGSPLHF.

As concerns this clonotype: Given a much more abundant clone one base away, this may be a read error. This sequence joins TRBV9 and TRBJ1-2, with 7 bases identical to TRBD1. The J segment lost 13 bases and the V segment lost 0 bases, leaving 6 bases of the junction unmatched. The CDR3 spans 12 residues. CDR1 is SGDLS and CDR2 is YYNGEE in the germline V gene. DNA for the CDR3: TGTGCCAGCAGCGTAGGGGTCAGGGGGACCACCTTC. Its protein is CASSVGVRGTTF.

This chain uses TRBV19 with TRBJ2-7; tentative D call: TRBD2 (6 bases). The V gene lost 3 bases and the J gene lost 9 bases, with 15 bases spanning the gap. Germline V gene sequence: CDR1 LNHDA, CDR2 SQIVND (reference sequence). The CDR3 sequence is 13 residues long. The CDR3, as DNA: TGTGCCAGTAGTATCTCGGGAGCCAGACGGCAGTACTTC. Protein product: CASSISGARRQYF.